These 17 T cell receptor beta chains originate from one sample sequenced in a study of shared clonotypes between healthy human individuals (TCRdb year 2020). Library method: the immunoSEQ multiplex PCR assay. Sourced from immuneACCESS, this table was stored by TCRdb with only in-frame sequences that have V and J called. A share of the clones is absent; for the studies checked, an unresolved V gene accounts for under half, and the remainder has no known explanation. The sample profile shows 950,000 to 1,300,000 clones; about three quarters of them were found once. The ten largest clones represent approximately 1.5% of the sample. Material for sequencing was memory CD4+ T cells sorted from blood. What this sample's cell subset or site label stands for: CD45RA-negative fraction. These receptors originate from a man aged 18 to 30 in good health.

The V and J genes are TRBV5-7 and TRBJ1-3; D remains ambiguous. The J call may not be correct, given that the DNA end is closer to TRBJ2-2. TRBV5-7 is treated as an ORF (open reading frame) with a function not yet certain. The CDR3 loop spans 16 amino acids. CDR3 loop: CASSFIRHKNTGELFF. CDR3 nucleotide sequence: TGTGCCAGCAGCTTTATTCGACACAAAAACACCGGGGAGCTGTTTTTT.

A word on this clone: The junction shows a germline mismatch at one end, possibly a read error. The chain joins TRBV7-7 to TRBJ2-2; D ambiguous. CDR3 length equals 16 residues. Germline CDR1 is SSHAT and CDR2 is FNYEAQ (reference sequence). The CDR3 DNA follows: TGTGCTAGCAGCTTAGTTCCAGGTTCGGACACCGGGGAGCTGTTTTTT. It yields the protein CASSLVPGSDTGELFF.

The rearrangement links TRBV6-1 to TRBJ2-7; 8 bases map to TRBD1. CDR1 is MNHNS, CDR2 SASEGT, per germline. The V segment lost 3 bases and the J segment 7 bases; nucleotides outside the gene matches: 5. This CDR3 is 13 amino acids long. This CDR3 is CASSDDRGREQYF. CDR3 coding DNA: TGTGCCAGCAGTGATGACAGGGGCAGGGAGCAGTACTTC.

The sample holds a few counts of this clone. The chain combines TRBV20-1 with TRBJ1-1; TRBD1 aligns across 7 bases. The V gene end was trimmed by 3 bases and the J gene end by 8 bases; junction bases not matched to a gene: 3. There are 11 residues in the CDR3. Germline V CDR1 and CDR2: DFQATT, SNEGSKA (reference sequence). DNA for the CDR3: TGCAGTGCTAGTCAGGGGGGGGAAGCTTTCTTT. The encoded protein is CSASQGGEAFF.

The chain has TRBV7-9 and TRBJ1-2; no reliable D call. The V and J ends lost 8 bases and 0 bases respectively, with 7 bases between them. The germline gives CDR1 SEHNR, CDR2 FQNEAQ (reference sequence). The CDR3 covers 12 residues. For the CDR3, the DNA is TGTGCCAGCTCGGCAGCTAACTATGGCTACACCTTC. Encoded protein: CASSAANYGYTF.

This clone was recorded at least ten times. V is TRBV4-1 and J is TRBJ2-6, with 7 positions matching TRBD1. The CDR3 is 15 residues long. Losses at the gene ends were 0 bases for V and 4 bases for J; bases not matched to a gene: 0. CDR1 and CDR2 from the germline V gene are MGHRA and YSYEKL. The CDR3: CASSQEGQGANVLTF. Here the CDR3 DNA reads TGCGCCAGCAGCCAAGAGGGACAGGGGGCCAACGTCCTGACTTTC.

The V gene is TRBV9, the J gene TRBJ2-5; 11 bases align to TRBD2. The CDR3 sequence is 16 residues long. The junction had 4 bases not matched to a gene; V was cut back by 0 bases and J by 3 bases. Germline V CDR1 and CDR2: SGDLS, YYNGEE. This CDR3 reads CASSVVGTSGKETQYF. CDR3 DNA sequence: TGTGCCAGCAGCGTAGTGGGGACTAGCGGTAAAGAGACCCAGTACTTC. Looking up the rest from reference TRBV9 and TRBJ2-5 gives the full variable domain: DSGVTQTPKHLITATGQRVTLRCSPRSGDLSVYWYQQSLDQGLQFLIQYYNGEERAKGNILERFSAQQFPDLHSELNLSSLELGDSALYFCASSVVGTSGKETQYFGPGTRLLVL.

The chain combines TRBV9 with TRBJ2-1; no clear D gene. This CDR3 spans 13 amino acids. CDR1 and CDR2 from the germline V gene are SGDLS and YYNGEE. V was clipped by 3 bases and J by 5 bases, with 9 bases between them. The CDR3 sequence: CASSASLDNEQFF. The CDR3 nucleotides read TGTGCCAGCAGCGCGAGTCTCGACAATGAGCAGTTCTTC.

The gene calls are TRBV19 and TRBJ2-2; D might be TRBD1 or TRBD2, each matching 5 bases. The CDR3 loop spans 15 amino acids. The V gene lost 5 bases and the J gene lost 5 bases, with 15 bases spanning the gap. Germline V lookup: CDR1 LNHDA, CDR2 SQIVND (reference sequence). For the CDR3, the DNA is TGTGCCAGTAGTGTCCAGGCTTGGGGGACCGGGGAGCTGTTTTTT. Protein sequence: CASSVQAWGTGELFF.

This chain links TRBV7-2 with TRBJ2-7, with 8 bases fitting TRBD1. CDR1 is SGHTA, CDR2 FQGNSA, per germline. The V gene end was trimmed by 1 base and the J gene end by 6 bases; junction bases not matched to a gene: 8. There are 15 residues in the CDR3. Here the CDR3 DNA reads TGTGCCAGCAGCTTAGATTACGGCAGGGGGCGCGAGCAGTACTTC. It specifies CASSLDYGRGREQYF.

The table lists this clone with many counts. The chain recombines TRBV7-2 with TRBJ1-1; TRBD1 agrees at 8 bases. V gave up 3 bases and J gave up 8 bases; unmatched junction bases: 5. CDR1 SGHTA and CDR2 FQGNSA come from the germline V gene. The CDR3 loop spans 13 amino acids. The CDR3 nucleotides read TGTGCCAGCAGCTTGGGACAGGCCTTAGAAGCTTTCTTT. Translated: CASSLGQALEAFF.

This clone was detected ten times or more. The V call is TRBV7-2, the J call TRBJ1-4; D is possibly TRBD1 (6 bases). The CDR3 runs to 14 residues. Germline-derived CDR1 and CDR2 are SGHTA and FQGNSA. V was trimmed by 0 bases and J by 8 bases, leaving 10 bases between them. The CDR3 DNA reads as TGTGCCAGCAGCTTAGCCCAGGGGAGCGAAAAACTGTTTTTT. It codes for CASSLAQGSEKLFF.

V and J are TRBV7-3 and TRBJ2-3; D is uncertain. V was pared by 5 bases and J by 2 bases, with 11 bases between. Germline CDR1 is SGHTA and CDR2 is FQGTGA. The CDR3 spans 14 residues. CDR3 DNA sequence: TGTGCCAGCAGCCCGCTAGGAGTCACAGATACGCAGTATTTT. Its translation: CASSPLGVTDTQYF.

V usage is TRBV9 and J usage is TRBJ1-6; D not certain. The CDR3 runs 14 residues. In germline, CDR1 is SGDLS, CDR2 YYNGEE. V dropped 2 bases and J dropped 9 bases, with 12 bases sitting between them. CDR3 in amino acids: CASSVSTEGSPLHF. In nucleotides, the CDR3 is TGTGCCAGCAGCGTTTCCACAGAGGGTTCACCCCTCCACTTT.

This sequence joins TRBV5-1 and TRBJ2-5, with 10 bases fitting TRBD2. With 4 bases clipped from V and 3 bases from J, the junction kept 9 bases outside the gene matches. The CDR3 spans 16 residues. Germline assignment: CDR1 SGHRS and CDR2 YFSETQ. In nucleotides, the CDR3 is TGCGCCAGCAGCCTGGGGCCTAGCGGGGGAGAAGAGACCCAGTACTTC. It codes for CASSLGPSGGEETQYF.

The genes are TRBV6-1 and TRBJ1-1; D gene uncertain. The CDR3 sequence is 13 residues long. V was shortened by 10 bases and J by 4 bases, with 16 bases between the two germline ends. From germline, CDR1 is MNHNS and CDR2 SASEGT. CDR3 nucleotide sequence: TGTGCCATCCGAATGGCAGGAGGCACTGAAGCTTTCTTT. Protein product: CAIRMAGGTEAFF.

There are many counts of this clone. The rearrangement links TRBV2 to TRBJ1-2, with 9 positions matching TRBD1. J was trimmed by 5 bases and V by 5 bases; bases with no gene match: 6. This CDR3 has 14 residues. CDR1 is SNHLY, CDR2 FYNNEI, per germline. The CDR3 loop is CASSTQGAEYGYTF. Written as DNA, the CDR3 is TGTGCCAGCAGTACACAGGGGGCCGAGTATGGCTACACCTTC.